Listed here is a single TCR beta chain. This entry belongs to a study of blood T cell repertoires in COVID-19. About the study: Acute and convalescent COVID-19 specimens originated in the United States, Italy and Spain.

V lost 3 bases and J lost 8, with 17 bases in between. This CDR3 has 15 residues. CDR1 and CDR2 from the germline V gene are SGHAT and FQNNGV. Assay used: immunoSEQ multiplex PCR; TCRdb lists only in-frame clones, some missing. The table lists approximately 490,000 clones, about 90% of them singletons, with roughly 0.7% in the top ten. Sequencing input: PBMCs or T cells enriched from blood (not recorded which). The chain carries TRBV11-2 and TRBJ2-1, with D maybe TRBD2 (6 bases). The receptor comes from a woman aged 18-35 years who had recovered from COVID-19. The CDR3 nucleotides read TGTGCCAGCAGCTTTACGGATTCTGGGGGGTATGAGCAGTTCTTC. Protein: CASSFTDSGGYEQFF.